The 16 T cell receptor beta chains in this list originate from one sample, sequenced in a study of blood T cell repertoires in COVID-19. Only in-frame clones appear in the TCRdb table, and some are missing; sequencing was by immunoSEQ multiplex PCR. Here the sample spans 150,000 to 200,000 clones, roughly 89% being singletons. Material for sequencing was peripheral blood. These receptors all stem from a human donor in a cohort sampled during active COVID-19.

The chain is built from TRBV24-1 and TRBJ2-2; D unclear. This CDR3 region has 18 residues. Trimming stripped 4 bases from V and 7 bases from J, with 24 bases between. Germline V lookup: CDR1 KGHDR, CDR2 SFDVKD. The CDR3 bases are TGTGCCACCAGTGACAAACGACATGCCGCGCGTGGTGTCGGGGAGCTGTTTTTT. Translation: CATSDKRHAARGVGELFF.

The chain joins TRBV30 to TRBJ1-6; D is unresolved. CDR1 is GTSNPN, CDR2 SVGIG, per germline (reference sequence). Between the trimmed V and J ends, which lost 0 bases and 6 bases, there was a span of 6 bases. This CDR3 region has 13 residues. The CDR3 DNA follows: TGTGCCTGGAGTGTGGGCAGTAATTCACCCCTCCACTTT. The encoded protein is CAWSVGSNSPLHF.

This sequence joins TRBV19 and TRBJ2-6; 8 bases are a match to TRBD1. CDR1 and CDR2 from the germline V gene are LNHDA and SQIVND (reference sequence). Trimming removed 6 bases from V and 1 base from J; junction bases left unmatched: 2. The CDR3 is 15 residues long. CDR3 residues: CASSNRGSGANVLTF. CDR3 nucleotide sequence: TGTGCCAGTAGCAACAGGGGGTCTGGGGCCAACGTCCTGACTTTC.

This clone has only a few counts. V usage is TRBV7-2 and J usage is TRBJ2-7, with 8 positions matching TRBD1. The CDR3 runs to 15 residues. The germline V gene encodes CDR1 SGHTA and CDR2 FQGNSA. The V segment lost 1 base and the J segment 5 bases; nucleotides outside the gene matches: 7. The CDR3 sequence: CASSLVADRDHEQYF. DNA of the CDR3: TGTGCCAGCAGCTTAGTAGCGGACAGGGACCACGAGCAGTACTTC.

This sequence joins TRBV7-9 and TRBJ1-1; possibly TRBD1 for D (6 bases). The CDR3 loop spans 12 amino acids. Germline V lookup: CDR1 SEHNR, CDR2 FQNEAQ (reference sequence). The V and J ends lost 3 bases and 9 bases respectively, with 11 bases between them. As DNA, the CDR3 is TGTGCCAGCAGCTTGAGGACAGATAAAGCTTTCTTT. Its translation: CASSLRTDKAFF.

A remark on this clone: Other DNA sequences in the same sample also yield this CDR3. The chain has TRBV28 and TRBJ2-7, with a possible D match to TRBD2 (6 bases). V lost 4 bases and J 4 bases, leaving 8 bases between the germline ends. CDR3 length: 12 residues. Germline CDR1 MDHEN, CDR2 SYDVKM. The CDR3 reads CASSSAGYEQYF. As DNA, the CDR3 is TGTGCCAGCAGTTCGGCGGGGTACGAGCAGTACTTC.

The rearrangement links TRBV19 to TRBJ1-1; D gene ambiguous. Trimming pared 1 base from V and 1 base from J, leaving 4 bases between. CDR1 and CDR2 from the germline V gene are LNHDA and SQIVND (reference sequence). This CDR3 spans 13 amino acids. CDR3 nucleotides: TGTGCCAGTAGTATAGTAGCGAACACTGAAGCTTTCTTT. It specifies CASSIVANTEAFF.

This sequence joins TRBV11-2 and TRBJ2-7, with a weak D call TRBD2 (5 bases). The germline V and J ends were trimmed by 4 bases and 5 bases, with 12 bases remaining between them. Germline V CDR1 and CDR2: SGHAT, FQNNGV. This CDR3 is built from 13 residues. CDR3 bases: TGTGCCAGCAGCTGGGTCTCCGGGGACGAGCAGTACTTC. Translated, it gives CASSWVSGDEQYF.

The chain is built from TRBV18 and TRBJ1-2; D remains ambiguous. The CDR3 runs to 14 residues. Trimming removed 0 bases from V and 5 bases from J, with 10 bases in between. CDR1 and CDR2 (germline): KGHSH, LQKENI. As DNA, the CDR3 is TGTGCCAGCTCACCACCGATCCGAGGGTATGGCTACACCTTC. Amino acid sequence: CASSPPIRGYGYTF.

The rearrangement links TRBV14 to TRBJ1-5, with a tentative D call TRBD1 (5 bases). Germline CDR1 SGHDN, CDR2 FVKESK. Trimming cost V 4 bases and J 3 bases, with 7 bases left between them. The CDR3 covers 13 residues. DNA of the CDR3: TGTGCCAGCAGCCCGGGACTCAATCAGCCCCAGCATTTT. Translation gives CASSPGLNQPQHF. Together with reference TRBV14 and TRBJ1-5, the CDR3 gives the full variable domain: EAGVTQFPSHSVIEKGQTVTLRCDPISGHDNLYWYRRVMGKEIKFLLHFVKESKQDESGMPNNRFLAERTGGTYSTLKVQPAELEDSGVYFCASSPGLNQPQHFGDGTRLSIL.

This rearrangement joins TRBV5-1 to TRBJ2-3; TRBD1 matches 7 bases. Germline lookup yields CDR1 SGHRS and CDR2 YFSETQ. Trimming removed 1 base from V and 3 bases from J; junction bases left unmatched: 8. There are 16 residues in the CDR3. CDR3: CASSLLGAGGTDTQYF. CDR3 sequence (DNA): TGCGCCAGCAGCTTGCTCGGGGCAGGGGGAACAGATACGCAGTATTTT.

The gene calls are TRBV6-5 and TRBJ2-2, with 9 bases aligning to TRBD1. Germline CDR1 and CDR2: MNHEY and SVGAGI. The CDR3 sequence is 14 residues long. V was clipped by 7 bases and J by 5 bases; unmatched bases: 5. CDR3 bases: TGTGCCAGCAAGGGACAGGGAGGGACCGGGGAGCTGTTTTTT. This gives the protein CASKGQGGTGELFF.

The chain is built from TRBV6-1 and TRBJ2-7; TRBD1 matches at 7 bases. Trimming cost V 2 bases and J 5 bases; bases outside gene matches: 6. The CDR3 has 14 amino acids. Germline V gene data show CDR1 as MNHNS and CDR2 as SASEGT. The CDR3 spells CASSEQGVVHEQYF. CDR3 nucleotides: TGTGCCAGCAGTGAACAGGGGGTCGTCCACGAGCAGTACTTC.

This clone was found once. This chain links TRBV28 with TRBJ1-2; D not resolved. In germline, CDR1 is MDHEN, CDR2 SYDVKM. The V end lost 3 bases, the J end lost 4 bases, and 15 bases lay between the germline ends. The CDR3 contains 15 residues. CDR3 nucleotides: TGTGCCAGCAGTTTGTCGGTCCCTCGGGGCTATGGCTACACCTTC. Translated, it gives CASSLSVPRGYGYTF.

The V gene is TRBV6-2 or TRBV6-3, the J gene TRBJ1-1; 10 positions agree with TRBD1. The CDR3 length is 16 residues. Germline lookup yields CDR1 MNHEY and CDR2 SVGEGT. V was pared by 7 bases and J by 2 bases, with 10 bases of the junction left unmatched. The CDR3 DNA sequence: TGTGCCAGCAACCCTGTCGGGACAGGGGTTAACACTGAAGCTTTCTTT. It is translated as CASNPVGTGVNTEAFF.

The chain links TRBV14 to TRBJ2-1; 9 bases are shared with TRBD2. The CDR3 is made up of 16 amino acids. CDR1 is SGHDN and CDR2 is FVKESK in the germline V gene. J lost 0 bases, V lost 4 bases, and 4 bases had no gene match. CDR3 amino acids: CASSRPGLASYNEQFF. The CDR3 DNA follows: TGTGCCAGCAGCCGACCGGGACTAGCCTCCTACAATGAGCAGTTCTTC. Full variable domain (missing parts from reference TRBV14 and TRBJ2-1): EAGVTQFPSHSVIEKGQTVTLRCDPISGHDNLYWYRRVMGKEIKFLLHFVKESKQDESGMPNNRFLAERTGGTYSTLKVQPAELEDSGVYFCASSRPGLASYNEQFFGPGTRLTVL.